The T cell receptor (beta chain) described here comes from a study of T cell changes during pregnancy in multiple sclerosis. Profiled with immunoSEQ multiplex PCR; TCRdb holds only in-frame clones, not every one. The repertoire consists of tens of thousands of clones, with approximately 94% occurring once and the leading ten covering less than 5.5%. This clone has just a few counts. Other DNA sequences of this sample code for an identical CDR3. Germline CDR1 and CDR2: LNHDA and SQIVND (reference sequence). CDR3 size: 13 residues. V lost 1 base and J 1 base, leaving 4 bases between the germline ends. The sample here was CD8+ T cells from peripheral blood mononuclear cells, taken before pregnancy. This sequence joins TRBV19 and TRBJ1-1; D unclear. This TCR was recovered from a female donor with multiple sclerosis, enrolled in a pregnancy study. The CDR3, as DNA: TGTGCCAGTAGTATAGGAGGGAACACTGAAGCTTTCTTT. Translation: CASSIGGNTEAFF.